What follows are 9 T cell receptor beta chains derived from one specimen sequenced in a study of blood T cells in healthy people across ages. PCR was performed a second time for roughly 7 to 11 cycles using a sample-barcoded 5' primer and a J-beta primer mix. TCRdb called the 5' RACE reads again in MiXCR, with one record for every CDR3 protein. The sample contains roughly 2 million distinct CDR3 sequences, less than 50% of which appear only once. Sequenced sample: blood. The receptors were gathered from a woman between 40 and 55 years old in good health.

This clonotype was recorded a few times. The rearrangement joins TRBV6-5 to TRBJ2-1; D is uncertain. The V gene lost 4 bases and the J gene lost 5 bases, with 12 bases spanning the gap. The length of the CDR3 is 14 residues. Germline V gives CDR1 MNHEY, CDR2 SVGAGI. The CDR3 reads CASSLRSLNNEQFF. CDR3 sequence (DNA): TGTGCCAGCAGTTTGAGGTCGTTGAACAATGAGCAGTTCTTC.

This clonotype occurred a few times. The rearrangement links TRBV7-9 to TRBJ1-4, with D possibly TRBD1 on 5 matching bases. The CDR3 length is 15 residues. From germline, CDR1 is SEHNR and CDR2 FQNEAQ (reference sequence). V lost 3 bases to trimming and J lost 4 bases, with 12 bases between them. The CDR3 reads CASSFAGGVNEKLFF. The CDR3 DNA follows: TGTGCCAGCAGCTTCGCGGGAGGGGTTAATGAAAAACTGTTTTTT.

The rearrangement uses TRBV5-1 and TRBJ2-5; D call uncertain. Germline lookup yields CDR1 SGHRS and CDR2 YFSETQ. The ends were cut back, 3 bases at V and 1 base at J, with 7 bases in the middle. The CDR3 consists of 13 residues. The CDR3 spells CASSSALQETQYF. Here the CDR3 DNA reads TGCGCCAGCAGCTCGGCGCTCCAAGAGACCCAGTACTTC. Using reference TRBV5-1 and TRBJ2-5 for the parts outside the CDR3, the full variable domain is KAGVTQTPRYLIKTRGQQVTLSCSPISGHRSVSWYQQTPGQGLQFLFEYFSETQRNKGNFPGRFSGRQFSNSRSEMNVSTLELGDSALYLCASSSALQETQYFGPGTRLLVL.

This chain joins TRBV28 and TRBJ2-7, with 10 bases lining up with TRBD2. J was trimmed by 4 bases and V by 4 bases; bases with no gene match: 7. The CDR3 spans 15 residues. CDR1 and CDR2 from the germline V gene are MDHEN and SYDVKM. The CDR3 region is CASSYVSGGSYEQYF. In DNA, the CDR3 is TGTGCCAGCAGTTATGTTAGCGGGGGGTCGTACGAGCAGTACTTC.

This clonotype was observed a handful of times. The genes are TRBV20-1 and TRBJ2-5; the match to TRBD1 covers 10 bases. Germline CDR1 and CDR2: DFQATT and SNEGSKA (reference sequence). This CDR3 contains 16 residues. The trim removed 0 bases at V and 5 bases at J, leaving 9 bases unmatched. The CDR3 sequence is CSARDFGQGGTETQYF. CDR3 DNA sequence: TGCAGTGCTAGAGATTTCGGACAGGGGGGGACGGAGACCCAGTACTTC.

This clonotype is a singleton in its sample. V gene TRBV25-1 combines with J gene TRBJ1-2; 8 bases match TRBD1. The length of the CDR3 is 13 residues. Trimming removed 4 bases from V and 8 bases from J; junction bases left unmatched: 6. Germline values: CDR1 MGHDK, CDR2 SYGVNS. CDR3 residues: CASSATGVRGYTF. In DNA, the CDR3 is TGTGCCAGCAGTGCGACAGGGGTCCGAGGCTACACCTTC.

This clonotype was observed a handful of times. The chain is built from TRBV7-3 and TRBJ2-3; maybe TRBD1 (6 bases). CDR3 length: 15 amino acids. Per the germline V gene, CDR1 is SGHTA and CDR2 is FQGTGA. Trimming removed 5 bases from V and 2 bases from J, with 14 bases in between. In DNA form, the CDR3 reads TGTGCCAGCAGCCGAAATGGACAGTCCACAGATACGCAGTATTTT. Translating gives CASSRNGQSTDTQYF.

The chain uses TRBV4-2 and TRBJ2-5; D gene unclear. Trimming stripped 1 base from V and 4 bases from J, with 10 bases between. This CDR3 has 14 residues. CDR1 LGHNA and CDR2 YNFKEQ come from the germline V gene. The CDR3 reads CASSQALQPETQYF. The CDR3 nucleotides are TGTGCCAGCAGCCAAGCTTTACAGCCAGAGACCCAGTACTTC.

The chain links TRBV9 to TRBJ1-2; D not resolved. CDR1 and CDR2 (germline): SGDLS, YYNGEE. Trimming cost V 0 bases and J 8 bases, with 17 bases left between them. The CDR3 has 15 residues. For the CDR3, the DNA is TGTGCCAGCAGCGTAGTCCCGGACCCCAAAGGCGGCTACACCTTC. Its translation is CASSVVPDPKGGYTF.